This T cell receptor beta chain was found in a study of CD8 T cells in Susac syndrome (dated by TCRdb to between 2019 and 2020). Background for the entire study: Whether CD8+ T cell activation and differentiation in Susac syndrome was antigen driven was tested using repertoire sequencing. What the study reported, not specific to this receptor: The study acknowledged that relatively few individuals were included in the TCR sequencing and HLA analysis.

This clonotype was seen only once. Its antigen is not yet known. No per-base quality is available; no much larger clone lies one base away. A single read constitutes weak evidence. High-throughput TCR beta sequencing profiled peripheral blood CD8+ and CD4+ T cells from healthy donors, Susac syndrome patients and multiple sclerosis patients. The healthy donors served as controls matched for age and sex. Bulk CD8+ and CD4+ T cells were purified by magnetic negative isolation, while CD8+ TEMRA cells were enriched using FACS. Blood was collected in EDTA tubes and processed within 24 hours, with PBMCs isolated through density gradient centrifugation. PBMCs intended for TCR sequencing were frozen in liquid nitrogen and were later thawed in a 37 degrees C water bath. The sorted or isolated CD4+, CD8+ and CD8+ TEMRA cells reached a purity of at least 90%. The germline V gene supplies CDR1 SGDLS and CDR2 YYNGEE. The CDR3 goes from the cysteine to the phenylalanine over 18 residues. Solely the CDR3 DNA is kept, with 54 bases framed from the first base. V and J are trimmed by 1 base and 6 bases, and the gene matches miss 15 bases of the junction.

RNA was extracted with the RNeasy kit and roughly 0.45 to 1 ug was reverse transcribed using random hexamers. The immunoSEQ multiplex PCR assay, covering 54 Vbeta and 13 Jbeta segments, was used to amplify TCR beta CDR3 regions. PCR amplification bias was corrected using a synthetic template baseline for primer optimization and computational correction. For the original study's pipeline: Reads were assigned to V, D and J genes according to IMGT and analyzed in immunoSEQ Analyzer, with only productive sequences retained. Clonality was calculated as one minus the Shannon entropy normalized by log2 of the number of productive unique sequences. Public and private clones were assessed among the 100 most prevalent clones of each patient and control. Clones were defined as Susac-specific when absent from the healthy and MS cohorts, from over a thousand published viral clones and from other ImmuneACCESS disease sequences. The public reads were run again by TCRdb, first through fastp at Q25 and then through MiXCR, and only productive beta chains were kept. Each entry is one CDR3 protein sequence, shown with its most common DNA and genes. These V and J calls are TCRdb output, not the study's own analysis. Within this sample are about 200,000 distinct CDR3 sequences, with approximately 93% of them counted one time only. The ten top clones hold 0.1% of the sample.

This sequence was found in a human donor in good health. The chain is encoded by TRBV9 joined to TRBJ1-4; TRBD1 lines up with 7 middle nucleotides. Source material: CD4+ T cells from PBMCs. The CDR3 protein: CASSVSGRGARGDEKLFF. The nucleotide sequence is TGTGCCAGCAGCGTATCCGGCAGGGGGGCCCGGGGAGATGAAAAACTGTTTTTT.